Included here is one T cell receptor (beta chain) sequence, with context. Antigen: not known. This sample was included in a study of cytomegalovirus exposure and HLA in healthy donors. PCR employed 60 Vbeta and 13 Jbeta primers. Libraries were prepared by immunoSEQ multiplex PCR; TCRdb keeps only in-frame clonotypes and omits some of them. The table lists approximately 140,000 clones, roughly two thirds of them singletons, with 1% to 1.5% in the top ten. Study results and limitations: The dataset shows that most TCR sequences were rare, while some public TCRs occurred in many donors.

CDR3 length: 13 residues. With V trimmed by 3 bases and J by 8 bases, 4 bases remained unmatched. Germline-derived CDR1 and CDR2 are SGDLS and YYNGEE. The rearrangement uses TRBV9 and TRBJ2-1, with 8 nucleotides matching TRBD2. Sample: PBMCs. This receptor was identified in a woman between 40 and 50 years old in good health and CMV-seronegative. The CDR3: CASSETSGYEQFF. CDR3 DNA sequence: TGTGCCAGCAGCGAAACTAGCGGCTATGAGCAGTTCTTC.